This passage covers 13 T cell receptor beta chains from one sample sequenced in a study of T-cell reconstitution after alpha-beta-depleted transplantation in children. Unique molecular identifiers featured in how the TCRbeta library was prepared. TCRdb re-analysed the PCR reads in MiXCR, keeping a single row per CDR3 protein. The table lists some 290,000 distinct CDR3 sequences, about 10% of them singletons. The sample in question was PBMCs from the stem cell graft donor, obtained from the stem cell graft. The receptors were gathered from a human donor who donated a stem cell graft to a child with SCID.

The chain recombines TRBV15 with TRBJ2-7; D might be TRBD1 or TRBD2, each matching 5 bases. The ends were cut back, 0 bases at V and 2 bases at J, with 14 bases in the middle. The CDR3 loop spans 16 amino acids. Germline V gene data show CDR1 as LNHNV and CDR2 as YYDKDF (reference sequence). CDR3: CATSRDRGLPTYEQYF. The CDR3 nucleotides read TGTGCCACCAGCAGAGATCGGGGCTTACCAACCTACGAGCAGTACTTC.

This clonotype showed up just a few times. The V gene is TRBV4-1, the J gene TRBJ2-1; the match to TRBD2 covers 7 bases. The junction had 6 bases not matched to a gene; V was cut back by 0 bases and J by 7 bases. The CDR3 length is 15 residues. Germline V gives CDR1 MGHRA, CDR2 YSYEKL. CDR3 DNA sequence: TGCGCCAGCAGCCAAGATGGAATAGCGGGTAATGAGCAGTTCTTC. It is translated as CASSQDGIAGNEQFF.

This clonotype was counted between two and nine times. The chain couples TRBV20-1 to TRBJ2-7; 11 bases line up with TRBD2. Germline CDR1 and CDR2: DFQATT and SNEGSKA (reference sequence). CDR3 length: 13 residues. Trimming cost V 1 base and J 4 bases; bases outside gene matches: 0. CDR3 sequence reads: CSARGLAGYEQYF. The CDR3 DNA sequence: TGCAGTGCTAGAGGACTAGCGGGGTACGAGCAGTACTTC.

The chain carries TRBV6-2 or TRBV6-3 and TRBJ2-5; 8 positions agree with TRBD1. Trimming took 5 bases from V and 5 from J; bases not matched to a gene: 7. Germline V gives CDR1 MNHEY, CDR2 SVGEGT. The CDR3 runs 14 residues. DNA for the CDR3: TGTGCCAGCAGTGAGCAGGGGGCGAGGGAGACCCAGTACTTC. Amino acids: CASSEQGARETQYF.

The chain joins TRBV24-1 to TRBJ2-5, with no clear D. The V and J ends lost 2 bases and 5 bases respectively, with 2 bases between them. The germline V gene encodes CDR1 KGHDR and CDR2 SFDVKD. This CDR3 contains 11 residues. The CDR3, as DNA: TGTGCCACCAGTGATTGGGAGACCCAGTACTTC. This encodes CATSDWETQYF.

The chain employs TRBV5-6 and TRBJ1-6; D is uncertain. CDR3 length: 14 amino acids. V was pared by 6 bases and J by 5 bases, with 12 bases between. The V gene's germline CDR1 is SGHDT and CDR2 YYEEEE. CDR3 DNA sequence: TGTGCCAGCACCATTGACGCCGATAATTCACCCCTCCACTTT. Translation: CASTIDADNSPLHF.

The chain's CDR3 is CASSFRLAGYTGELFF. CDR3 coding DNA: TGTGCCAGCAGTTTCAGACTAGCGGGGTACACCGGGGAGCTGTTTTTT. The V and J genes are TRBV12-3 or TRBV12-4 and TRBJ2-2; 11 bases are a match to TRBD2. Losses at the gene ends were 3 bases for V and 3 bases for J; bases not matched to a gene: 3. The CDR3 extends over 16 amino acids.

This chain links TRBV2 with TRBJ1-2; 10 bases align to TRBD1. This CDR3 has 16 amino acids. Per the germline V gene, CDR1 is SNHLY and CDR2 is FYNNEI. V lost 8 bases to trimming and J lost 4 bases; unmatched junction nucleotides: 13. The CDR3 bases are TGTGCCAGCTCCAAAGGGGGACAGGGGTTCGGCTATGGCTACACCTTC. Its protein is CASSKGGQGFGYGYTF.

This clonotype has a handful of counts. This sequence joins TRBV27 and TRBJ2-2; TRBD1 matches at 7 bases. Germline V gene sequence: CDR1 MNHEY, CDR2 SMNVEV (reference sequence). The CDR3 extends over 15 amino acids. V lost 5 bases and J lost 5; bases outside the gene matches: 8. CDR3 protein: CASSEPGTATGELFF. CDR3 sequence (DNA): TGTGCCAGCAGTGAACCCGGGACAGCAACCGGGGAGCTGTTTTTT.

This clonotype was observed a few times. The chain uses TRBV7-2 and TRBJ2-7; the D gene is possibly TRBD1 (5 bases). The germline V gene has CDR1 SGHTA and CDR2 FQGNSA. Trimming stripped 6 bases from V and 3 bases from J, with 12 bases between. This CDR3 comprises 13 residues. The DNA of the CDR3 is TGTGCCAGCAGTCGACAGTCAGGCTACGAGCAGTACTTC. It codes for CASSRQSGYEQYF.

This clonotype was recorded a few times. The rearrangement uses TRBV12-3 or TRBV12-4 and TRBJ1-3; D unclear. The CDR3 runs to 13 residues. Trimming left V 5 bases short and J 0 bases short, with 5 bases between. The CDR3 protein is CASSGDSGNTIYF. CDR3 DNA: TGTGCCAGCAGTGGGGACTCTGGAAACACCATATATTTT.

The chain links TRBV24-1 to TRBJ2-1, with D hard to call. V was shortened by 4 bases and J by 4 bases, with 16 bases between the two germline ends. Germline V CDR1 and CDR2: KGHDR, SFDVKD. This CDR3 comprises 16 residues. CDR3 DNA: TGTGCCACCAGTGACTCCGGGCCAAGAGAGTACAATGAGCAGTTCTTC. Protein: CATSDSGPREYNEQFF.

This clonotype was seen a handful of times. The CDR3 protein is CASRGDGITEAFF. CDR3 sequence (DNA): TGTGCCAGTAGGGGGGACGGCATCACTGAAGCTTTCTTT. J is TRBJ1-1 and V is TRBV19; D perhaps matches TRBD1 (5 bases). The germline V gene encodes CDR1 LNHDA and CDR2 SQIVND (reference sequence). The CDR3 is 13 amino acids. V lost 6 bases, J lost 4 bases, and 12 bases lay in between.